Following are 28 T cell receptor beta chains from one sample sequenced in a study of T cell repertoires in cytomegalovirus infection. In TCRdb, the reads were re-called with MiXCR into one record per CDR3 protein. The repertoire includes 130,000 or so distinct CDR3 sequences, about 6.5% of them detected once, and around 17% sits in the top ten. Sequencing was carried out using PBMCs. The receptor set was obtained from a human donor in good health (CMV status not recorded). Some clones in this sample may be carry-over from other donors' samples.

About this clonotype: This could be a read error, since a much larger clone is one nucleotide away. This chain joins TRBV28 and TRBJ1-5, with D perhaps matching TRBD1 (6 bases). The CDR3 spans 13 residues. Germline CDR1 is MDHEN and CDR2 is SYDVKM. As DNA, the CDR3 is TGTGTCAGCAGTTCTACAGGGCGTCAGCCCCAGCATTTT. The encoded protein is CVSSSTGRQPQHF.

The sample holds many counts of this clonotype. The genes are TRBV30 and TRBJ2-2; D may match TRBD1 or TRBD2 (6 bases each). This CDR3 is built from 13 residues. Trimming removed 8 bases from V and 4 bases from J, with 14 bases in between. Germline CDR1 reads GTSNPN; CDR2 reads SVGIG (reference sequence). CDR3 loop: CAGGLQLTGELFF. The CDR3 DNA is TGTGCCGGGGGGCTCCAACTCACCGGGGAGCTGTTTTTT.

This clonotype was seen a handful of times. This chain connects TRBV7-9 to TRBJ2-7; 10 bases agree with TRBD1. V lost 7 bases, J lost 6 bases, and 6 bases stayed unmatched. The CDR3 length is 13 residues. Germline loops: CDR1 SEHNR, CDR2 FQNEAQ (reference sequence). For the CDR3, the DNA is TGTGCCAGCACCCAAGGGACAGGGGTCGAGCAGTACTTC. It codes for CASTQGTGVEQYF.

This clonotype was observed a few times. V gene TRBV7-2 combines with J gene TRBJ2-7; perhaps TRBD1 as D (6 bases). Trimming took 5 bases from V and 5 from J, leaving 13 bases between them. Germline V CDR1 and CDR2: SGHTA, FQGNSA. This CDR3 is built from 13 residues. The CDR3 loop is CASSATGPHEQYF. The CDR3 DNA reads as TGTGCCAGCAGCGCCACAGGGCCCCACGAGCAGTACTTC.

This clonotype was found many times. The chain uses TRBV15 and TRBJ2-2; D is uncertain. Trimming took off 0 bases at V and 4 bases at J, with 6 bases between the two ends. From germline, CDR1 is LNHNV and CDR2 YYDKDF (reference sequence). This CDR3 spans 14 amino acids. The CDR3 nucleotides are TGTGCCACCAGCAGAGATCCGTCCACCGGGGAGCTGTTTTTT. Protein sequence: CATSRDPSTGELFF.

This clonotype was counted many times. The CDR3 loop reads CASSDRGSSDTQYF. CDR3 in DNA: TGTGCTAGTTCTGACAGGGGTAGTTCAGATACGCAGTATTTT. The rearrangement links TRBV12-5 to TRBJ2-3; TRBD1 matches at 8 bases. Germline trimming cut 8 bases from V and 4 bases from J; bases unmatched to any gene: 8. The germline gives CDR1 LGHNT, CDR2 FRNRAP. The CDR3 consists of 14 residues.

This clonotype was picked up many times. This sequence joins TRBV2 and TRBJ1-1; unclear D gene. Per the germline V gene, CDR1 is SNHLY and CDR2 is FYNNEI. The CDR3 length is 15 residues. Trimming took off 2 bases at V and 0 bases at J, with 10 bases between the two ends. This chain's CDR3 is CASSESVAVNTEAFF. DNA for the CDR3: TGTGCCAGCAGTGAATCAGTAGCGGTGAACACTGAAGCTTTCTTT. The full variable domain, completed using reference TRBV2 and TRBJ1-1, is EPEVTQTPSHQVTQMGQEVILRCVPISNHLYFYWYRQILGQKVEFLVSFYNNEISEKSEIFDDQFSVERPDGSNFTLKIRSTKLEDSAMYFCASSESVAVNTEAFFGQGTRLTVV.

The CDR3 region has the DNA TGTGCCAGCAGTGAGGCGGCCTGGGCTGAAGCTTTCTTT. Its translation is CASSEAAWAEAFF. This chain links TRBV11-3 with TRBJ1-1; D remains unclear. The V end lost 6 bases, the J end lost 6 bases, and 14 bases lay between the germline ends. Germline assignment: CDR1 SGHNT and CDR2 YENEEA. This CDR3 comprises 13 residues.

V is TRBV24-1 and J is TRBJ2-3; 7 positions agree with TRBD1. Germline CDR1 and CDR2: KGHDR and SFDVKD. The CDR3 extends over 13 amino acids. Losses at the gene ends were 9 bases for V and 4 bases for J; bases not matched to a gene: 6. CDR3 protein: CATVGQVPDTQYF. As DNA, the CDR3 is TGTGCCACCGTAGGACAGGTTCCAGATACGCAGTATTTT.

In its sample, this clonotype was seen many times. The V and J genes are TRBV28 and TRBJ2-5, with 11 bases identical to TRBD2. Germline V gives CDR1 MDHEN, CDR2 SYDVKM. This CDR3 region has 17 residues. V trimming: 4 bases; J trimming: 6 bases; junction bases outside the gene matches: 13. The CDR3 loop is CASSSRKLLAGGQTQYF. CDR3 nucleotides: TGTGCCAGCAGTTCCCGAAAACTCCTAGCGGGGGGCCAGACCCAGTACTTC.

This clonotype has a count of ten or more. The chain couples TRBV12-3 or TRBV12-4 to TRBJ1-1, with 9 nucleotides matching TRBD1. V was pared by 8 bases and J by 9 bases, with 10 bases of the junction left unmatched. The CDR3 totals 13 residues. The CDR3 coding sequence is TGTGCCAGCGCGGGGACAGGGACAGTGAAAGCTTTCTTT. Translated: CASAGTGTVKAFF.

At least ten counts were recorded for this clonotype. This sequence joins TRBV7-6 and TRBJ1-1; D might be TRBD1 (6 bases). Trimming took off 1 base at V and 5 bases at J, with 8 bases between the two ends. Germline values: CDR1 SGHVS, CDR2 FNYEAQ. The CDR3 has 13 amino acids. This chain's CDR3 is CASSLGGGTEAFF. The CDR3 bases are TGTGCCAGCAGCTTAGGAGGGGGTACTGAAGCTTTCTTT.

This clonotype has ten or more counts. This chain uses TRBV7-2 with TRBJ2-2; maybe TRBD2 (6 bases). Germline V gene data show CDR1 as SGHTA and CDR2 as FQGNSA. The V gene lost 8 bases and the J gene lost 5 bases, with 15 bases spanning the gap. CDR3 length: 14 amino acids. The CDR3 coding sequence is TGTGCCAGCGGCCGACCAGGGAGGACCGGGGAGCTGTTTTTT. Its protein product is CASGRPGRTGELFF.

By share, this clonotype counts as medium-sized. Here the CDR3 DNA reads TGTGCCAGCAGCTTAGCGGGGGCACGTAGCACAGATACGCAGTATTTT. It is translated as CASSLAGARSTDTQYF. V gene TRBV7-2 combines with J gene TRBJ2-3; possible D gene TRBD1, 6 bases. The CDR3 has 16 amino acids. The V gene's germline CDR1 is SGHTA and CDR2 FQGNSA. V lost 0 bases and J 0 bases, leaving 10 bases between the germline ends.

V usage is TRBV11-2 and J usage is TRBJ1-3, with TRBD1 identical over 8 bases. The germline gives CDR1 SGHAT, CDR2 FQNNGV. After removal of 5 bases from V and 3 bases from J, the junction contained 6 bases not matched to a gene. This CDR3 comprises 15 residues. CDR3 sequence reads: CASSEGQGGGNTIYF. The CDR3 DNA reads TGTGCCAGCAGCGAAGGACAGGGAGGTGGAAACACCATATATTTT.

Ten or more counts support this clonotype. The chain is built from TRBV5-1 and TRBJ2-1; TRBD2 might be the D (5 bases). V lost 0 bases and J 0 bases, leaving 10 bases between the germline ends. Per the germline V gene, CDR1 is SGHRS and CDR2 is YFSETQ. The CDR3 spans 16 residues. Here the CDR3 reads CASSLEDFSSYNEQFF. The CDR3 coding sequence is TGCGCCAGCAGCTTGGAGGACTTCAGCTCCTACAATGAGCAGTTCTTC. Variable domain in full (rest from reference TRBV5-1 and TRBJ2-1): KAGVTQTPRYLIKTRGQQVTLSCSPISGHRSVSWYQQTPGQGLQFLFEYFSETQRNKGNFPGRFSGRQFSNSRSEMNVSTLELGDSALYLCASSLEDFSSYNEQFFGPGTRLTVL.

On this clonotype itself: A clone one base away is much larger, so this may be a read error. The V gene is TRBV6-2 or TRBV6-3, the J gene TRBJ1-5; 9 bases align to TRBD1. CDR1 and CDR2 from the germline V gene are MNHEY and SVGEGT. The CDR3 runs to 13 residues. The CDR3 is CTSNDRGNQPQHF. The CDR3 coding sequence is TGTACCAGCAACGACAGGGGGAATCAGCCCCAGCATTTT.

At least ten counts were recorded for this clonotype. The gene calls are TRBV7-6 and TRBJ2-7; 8 bases are shared with TRBD1. This CDR3 has 14 residues. Germline loops: CDR1 SGHVS, CDR2 FNYEAQ. The V segment lost 0 bases and the J segment 5 bases; nucleotides outside the gene matches: 3. In DNA form, the CDR3 reads TGTGCCAGCAGCTTAGCGGGACAGGTAGACGAGCAGTACTTC. Encoded protein: CASSLAGQVDEQYF.

This clonotype occurred many times. This chain joins TRBV7-9 and TRBJ1-1; TRBD1 aligns across 10 bases. The CDR3 is made up of 14 amino acids. Looked up from germline, CDR1 is SEHNR and CDR2 is FQNEAQ (reference sequence). Trimming cost V 0 bases and J 10 bases; bases outside gene matches: 5. CDR3 in DNA: TGTGCCAGCAGCTTAGCCGGGACAGGGGCGAGAGCTTTCTTT. Its protein is CASSLAGTGARAFF.

Ten or more counts support this clonotype. This chain connects TRBV7-2 to TRBJ1-6; D unresolved. Germline assignment: CDR1 SGHTA and CDR2 FQGNSA. The V end was cut by 5 bases, the J end by 3 bases, with 14 bases between. The CDR3 has 16 amino acids. CDR3 bases: TGTGCCAGCAGCCGATCAGAGGGCCGCTATAATTCACCCCTCCACTTT. This codes for CASSRSEGRYNSPLHF.

The table lists this clonotype with many counts. The V gene is TRBV14, the J gene TRBJ1-5, with D possibly being TRBD1 (5 bases). The CDR3 loop spans 15 amino acids. Looked up from germline, CDR1 is SGHDN and CDR2 is FVKESK. V was shortened by 1 base and J by 3 bases, with 10 bases between the two germline ends. The CDR3 sequence is CASSQGEGANQPQHF. Here the CDR3 DNA reads TGTGCCAGCAGCCAAGGTGAAGGGGCCAATCAGCCCCAGCATTTT.

This clonotype was observed at least ten times. The chain carries TRBV12-3 or TRBV12-4 and TRBJ1-2; D gene unclear. This CDR3 is built from 12 residues. The V and J ends lost 4 bases and 5 bases respectively, with 8 bases between them. CDR3 sequence (DNA): TGTGCCAGCAGTTCGACCGCGTATGGCTACACCTTC. Amino acids: CASSSTAYGYTF.

This clonotype was observed a handful of times. The chain employs TRBV7-8 and TRBJ2-2; D gene uncertain. Trimming took 5 bases from V and 1 from J, leaving 5 bases between them. Germline V gene data show CDR1 as SGHVS and CDR2 as FQNEAQ. The CDR3 loop spans 13 amino acids. The CDR3 coding sequence is TGTGCCAGCAGCCAGAAGAACACCGGGGAGCTGTTTTTT. Protein product: CASSQKNTGELFF.

To note about this clonotype: Since a much larger clone is just one base distant, this may be a read error. This likely comes from a read error, as the CDR3 has no conserved phenylalanine or tryptophan at its end. The DNA for the CDR3 is TGTGCCAGCAGCGACCTCCAAGAGACCCAGTACTCC. This encodes CASSDLQETQYS. The chain recombines TRBV7-2 with TRBJ2-5; D is unclear. CDR3 length: 12 residues. With 5 bases removed from V and 1 base from J, the gap between germline ends came to 5 bases. Looked up from germline, CDR1 is SGHTA and CDR2 is FQGNSA.

This clonotype was observed many times. The CDR3: CASSPGLAGVEKFF. The CDR3 DNA is TGTGCCAGCTCACCGGGACTAGCGGGGGTCGAGAAGTTCTTC. The gene calls are TRBV18 and TRBJ2-1; TRBD2 agrees at 14 bases. The CDR3 is 14 residues long. Germline-derived CDR1 and CDR2 are KGHSH and LQKENI. The J segment lost 14 bases and the V segment lost 3 bases, leaving 6 bases of the junction unmatched.

This clonotype was recorded at least ten times. The rearrangement links TRBV7-2 to TRBJ2-5, with TRBD1 matching 9 bases. The J segment lost 6 bases and the V segment lost 4 bases, leaving 9 bases of the junction unmatched. Germline CDR1 is SGHTA and CDR2 is FQGNSA. This CDR3 is built from 15 residues. The CDR3 protein is CASSYRGDRDKTQYF. DNA of the CDR3: TGTGCCAGCAGCTACAGGGGGGACAGGGATAAGACCCAGTACTTC.

This clonotype was observed at least ten times. This chain joins TRBV6-4 and TRBJ1-1, with D maybe TRBD1 (6 bases). V gave up 4 bases and J gave up 4 bases, with 10 bases separating them. Germline CDR1 reads MRHNA; CDR2 reads SNTAGT. The CDR3 runs to 13 residues. CDR3 sequence reads: CASSVGRGTEAFF. CDR3 DNA sequence: TGTGCCAGCAGTGTTGGCAGGGGCACTGAAGCTTTCTTT.

This clonotype was found many times. The J gene is TRBJ2-7, the V gene TRBV7-6, with D unresolved. This CDR3 region has 14 residues. Trimming removed 4 bases at V and 7 bases at J, with 17 bases between. Germline lookup yields CDR1 SGHVS and CDR2 FNYEAQ. The CDR3 region is CASSYRDSNREQYF. As DNA, the CDR3 is TGTGCCAGCAGCTACAGAGATTCCAATAGGGAGCAGTACTTC. The entire variable domain, with the rest obtained from reference TRBV7-6 and TRBJ2-7, is as follows: GAGVSQSPRYKVTKRGQDVALRCDPISGHVSLYWYRQALGQGPEFLTYFNYEAQQDKSGLPNDRFSAERPEGSISTLTIQRTEQRDSAMYRCASSYRDSNREQYFGPGTRLTVT.